Each of the 30 T cell receptor beta chains below was sequenced from the same sample in a study of blood T cell repertoires in COVID-19. Repertoires were generated with immunoSEQ multiplex PCR, while TCRdb's copy carries only in-frame clones and drops some. The table shows roughly 200,000 clones, with 84% occurring only once. Specimen: peripheral blood. The source is a man aged 45-65 years with active or convalescent COVID-19.

The chain employs TRBV25-1 and TRBJ1-4, with unresolved D. The ends were cut back, 2 bases at V and 7 bases at J, with 11 bases in the middle. Germline V lookup: CDR1 MGHDK, CDR2 SYGVNS. The CDR3 runs 14 residues. CDR3 coding DNA: TGTGCCAGCAGTGAAGAGGGAATAAGTGAAAAACTGTTTTTT. It yields the protein CASSEEGISEKLFF.

The rearrangement joins TRBV7-2 to TRBJ2-7, with 7 bases matching TRBD1. V lost 3 bases to trimming and J lost 2 bases; unmatched junction nucleotides: 7. This CDR3 contains 15 residues. The germline V gene encodes CDR1 SGHTA and CDR2 FQGNSA. DNA of the CDR3: TGTGCCAGCAGCTTGTACTCGACAGGGACCTACGAGCAGTACTTC. As protein: CASSLYSTGTYEQYF.

The V gene is TRBV27, the J gene TRBJ1-5; no definite D call. Germline lookup yields CDR1 MNHEY and CDR2 SMNVEV (reference sequence). The CDR3 consists of 13 residues. V gave up 2 bases and J gave up 9 bases, with 11 bases separating them. DNA for the CDR3: TGTGCCAGCAGTTTAAGGAGGGAGACGCCCCAGCATTTT. Translating gives CASSLRRETPQHF.

This clone was observed a few times. The V call is TRBV15, the J call TRBJ1-5; 7 bases are shared with TRBD1. Per the germline V gene, CDR1 is LNHNV and CDR2 is YYDKDF (reference sequence). This CDR3 is 16 amino acids long. Germline trimming cut 7 bases from V and 4 bases from J; bases unmatched to any gene: 13. The CDR3 sequence is CATTNWETGTNQPQHF. The CDR3 bases are TGTGCCACCACCAATTGGGAGACAGGGACAAATCAGCCCCAGCATTTT.

The rearrangement joins TRBV11-1 to TRBJ1-1, with unresolved D. The length of the CDR3 is 13 residues. Trimming shortened V by 3 bases and J by 1 base, and 6 bases separated the two germline ends. CDR1 SGHAT and CDR2 FQDESV come from the germline V gene (reference sequence). The DNA of the CDR3 is TGTGCCAGCAGCTTCTCGGGGAACACTGAAGCTTTCTTT. It encodes CASSFSGNTEAFF.

The J gene is TRBJ2-2, the V gene TRBV5-1, with TRBD1 as a possible D gene (6 bases). Trimming cost V 3 bases and J 7 bases, with 16 bases left between them. The CDR3 is 15 amino acids. Germline V gene data show CDR1 as SGHRS and CDR2 as YFSETQ. CDR3 sequence: CASSYPTGQGGELFF. In DNA, the CDR3 is TGCGCCAGCAGCTATCCCACAGGGCAGGGCGGGGAGCTGTTTTTT. Using reference TRBV5-1 and TRBJ2-2 for the parts outside the CDR3, the full variable domain is KAGVTQTPRYLIKTRGQQVTLSCSPISGHRSVSWYQQTPGQGLQFLFEYFSETQRNKGNFPGRFSGRQFSNSRSEMNVSTLELGDSALYLCASSYPTGQGGELFFGEGSRLTVL.

The chain links TRBV6-1 to TRBJ2-2; 9 bases match TRBD1. Germline CDR1 MNHNS, CDR2 SASEGT. V lost 0 bases, J lost 6 bases, and 2 bases stayed unmatched. CDR3 length equals 15 residues. DNA for the CDR3: TGTGCCAGCAGTGAAGCCTGGACAGGGGCCGGGGAGCTGTTTTTT. Encoded protein: CASSEAWTGAGELFF.

The chain combines TRBV7-9 with TRBJ1-4; 7 bases fit TRBD1. With 4 bases clipped from V and 10 bases from J, the junction kept 6 bases outside the gene matches. This CDR3 comprises 13 residues. Germline V gene data show CDR1 as SEHNR and CDR2 as FQNEAQ (reference sequence). CDR3 DNA sequence: TGTGCCAGCAGCTCCGGGACAGAAGGAAAACTGTTTTTT. Protein: CASSSGTEGKLFF.

This chain connects TRBV9 to TRBJ2-7, with a possible D match to TRBD2 (6 bases). Germline CDR1 reads SGDLS; CDR2 reads YYNGEE. There are 15 residues in the CDR3. Between the trimmed V and J ends, which lost 4 bases and 6 bases, there was a span of 20 bases. The CDR3 reads CASSSTGTSLGEQYF. The CDR3, as DNA: TGTGCCAGCAGCTCAACCGGGACTTCCCTCGGCGAGCAGTACTTC.

This chain links TRBV5-5 with TRBJ1-1; no definite D call. CDR3 length equals 12 residues. Germline V gene data show CDR1 as SGHKS and CDR2 as YYEKEE (reference sequence). Trimming removed 5 bases from V and 2 bases from J, with 7 bases in between. The CDR3: CASRQLNTEAFF. In nucleotides, the CDR3 is TGTGCCAGCAGACAGCTAAACACTGAAGCTTTCTTT.

The chain combines TRBV6-5 with TRBJ1-1; D remains unclear. This CDR3 is built from 15 residues. The germline V gene encodes CDR1 MNHEY and CDR2 SVGAGI. Trimming left V 9 bases short and J 1 base short, with 18 bases between. The CDR3 bases are TGTGCCAGTGCCCCGACGGGTTCCTCGAACACTGAAGCTTTCTTT. It is translated as CASAPTGSSNTEAFF.

The chain carries TRBV7-2 and TRBJ2-7; 13 nucleotides match TRBD2. Germline CDR1 and CDR2: SGHTA and FQGNSA. J was trimmed by 6 bases and V by 2 bases; bases with no gene match: 4. The CDR3 is 15 amino acids. CDR3 residues: CASSLRLAGGLEQYF. DNA for the CDR3: TGTGCCAGCAGCTTACGACTAGCGGGGGGTCTCGAGCAGTACTTC.

The chain couples TRBV6-1 to TRBJ1-2; possible D gene TRBD1, 6 bases. V was shortened by 3 bases and J by 4 bases, with 15 bases between the two germline ends. CDR1 and CDR2 (germline): MNHNS, SASEGT. The CDR3 consists of 15 residues. In nucleotides, the CDR3 is TGTGCCAGCAGTGATTCCCAGGACAGTCCCTATGGCTACACCTTC. Protein sequence: CASSDSQDSPYGYTF.

V gene TRBV19 combines with J gene TRBJ1-1; D is perhaps TRBD1 (6 bases). The CDR3 sequence is 11 residues long. CDR1 LNHDA and CDR2 SQIVND come from the germline V gene (reference sequence). V was trimmed by 6 bases and J by 7 bases, leaving 9 bases between them. The CDR3 DNA reads TGTGCCAGTAGCACGGACAGTGAAGCTTTCTTT. Its protein product is CASSTDSEAFF.

This clone was observed a handful of times. CDR3 residues: CASSTGAGEAGYTF. DNA of the CDR3: TGTGCCAGTAGTACAGGGGCAGGGGAAGCTGGCTACACCTTC. The chain is built from TRBV19 and TRBJ1-2, with D tentatively TRBD1 (6 bases). The CDR3 spans 14 residues. Germline V CDR1 and CDR2: LNHDA, SQIVND (reference sequence). V shed 4 bases and J shed 7 bases, with 16 bases lying between them. The complete variable domain, with remaining parts taken from reference TRBV19 and TRBJ1-2, reads DGGITQSPKYLFRKEGQNVTLSCEQNLNHDAMYWYRQDPGQGLRLIYYSQIVNDFQKGDIAEGYSVSREKKESFPLTVTSAQKNPTAFYLCASSTGAGEAGYTFGSGTRLTVV.

The gene calls are TRBV19 and TRBJ1-5; possibly TRBD1 for D (6 bases). The CDR3 is 15 amino acids. CDR1 LNHDA and CDR2 SQIVND come from the germline V gene (reference sequence). V was shortened by 6 bases and J by 0 bases, with 12 bases between the two germline ends. In DNA form, the CDR3 reads TGTGCCAGTAGGGGGGGGCAGAGTAGCAATCAGCCCCAGCATTTT. Encoded protein: CASRGGQSSNQPQHF.

The V and J genes are TRBV6-6 and TRBJ1-1; 8 bases line up with TRBD1. The CDR3 has 19 residues. V was clipped by 6 bases and J by 5 bases; unmatched bases: 23. Germline lookup yields CDR1 MNHNY and CDR2 SVGAGI (reference sequence). CDR3 DNA: TGTGCCAGCAGCTACCCCAGGACAGGGTCCCCTATGGCCGTGACTGAAGCTTTCTTT. This codes for CASSYPRTGSPMAVTEAFF.

This clone was seen a few times. The chain links TRBV4-2 to TRBJ2-2; D gene uncertain. Germline values: CDR1 LGHNA, CDR2 YNFKEQ. Trimming pared 0 bases from V and 6 bases from J, leaving 8 bases between. The CDR3 runs to 14 residues. The CDR3 DNA follows: TGTGCCAGCAGCCAAGAAAGGCTAGCCGGGGAGCTGTTTTTT. Translated: CASSQERLAGELFF.

The genes are TRBV9 and TRBJ2-2, with 7 bases fitting TRBD1. With 3 bases clipped from V and 4 bases from J, the junction kept 6 bases outside the gene matches. The germline V gene encodes CDR1 SGDLS and CDR2 YYNGEE. The CDR3 extends over 15 amino acids. In DNA, the CDR3 is TGTGCCAGCAGCGAGAGGACAGGAGGCACCGGGGAGCTGTTTTTT. Protein: CASSERTGGTGELFF.

This rearrangement joins TRBV25-1 to TRBJ1-3; possibly TRBD1 for D (5 bases). The V gene lost 6 bases and the J gene lost 9 bases, with 18 bases spanning the gap. CDR1 and CDR2 (germline): MGHDK, SYGVNS. The CDR3 has 14 amino acids. CDR3 nucleotides: TGTGCCAGCAGGGGGGGAGCCTGGGGTGGCACCATATATTTT. Translated, it gives CASRGGAWGGTIYF.

V and J are TRBV5-1 and TRBJ2-7; a possible D gene is TRBD1 (5 bases). The CDR3 runs to 14 residues. The germline CDR1 and CDR2 sequences are SGHRS and YFSETQ. V was trimmed by 3 bases and J by 3 bases, leaving 13 bases between them. The CDR3 region is CASSSQGMGYEQYF. Written as DNA, the CDR3 is TGCGCCAGCAGCTCGCAGGGAATGGGCTACGAGCAGTACTTC.

The J gene is TRBJ1-5, the V gene TRBV19; maybe TRBD1 (6 bases). The CDR3 runs to 15 residues. Germline CDR1 and CDR2: LNHDA and SQIVND (reference sequence). Trimming stripped 2 bases from V and 3 bases from J, with 11 bases between. The CDR3, as DNA: TGTGCCAGTAGTATACAACAGGGTATCAATCAGCCCCAGCATTTT. The encoded protein is CASSIQQGINQPQHF.

The rearrangement joins TRBV18 to TRBJ2-1, with D hard to call. The CDR3 is 15 residues long. The V gene lost 0 bases and the J gene lost 4 bases, with 10 bases spanning the gap. Germline V gene data show CDR1 as KGHSH and CDR2 as LQKENI. The CDR3 DNA reads as TGTGCCAGCTCACCACCTGTCACATTTTACAATGAGCAGTTCTTC. Its translation is CASSPPVTFYNEQFF. Based on the CDR3 plus reference TRBV18 and TRBJ2-1, the full variable domain is NAGVMQNPRHLVRRRGQEARLRCSPMKGHSHVYWYRQLPEEGLKFMVYLQKENIIDESGMPKERFSAEFPKEGPSILRIQQVVRGDSAAYFCASSPPVTFYNEQFFGPGTRLTVL.

The genes are TRBV6-5 and TRBJ2-5, with D hard to call. Germline V gene sequence: CDR1 MNHEY, CDR2 SVGAGI. V was clipped by 2 bases and J by 14 bases, with 12 bases between them. The CDR3 has 11 residues. As DNA, the CDR3 is TGTGCCAGCAGTTACCTAGAGGCCTTCTACTTC. Encoded protein: CASSYLEAFYF.

J is TRBJ2-3 and V is TRBV12-3 or TRBV12-4; 7 bases match TRBD2. Trimming took 4 bases from V and 4 from J; bases not matched to a gene: 2. This CDR3 comprises 13 residues. CDR3 sequence: CASSWGLPDTQYF. The CDR3 DNA reads as TGTGCCAGCAGTTGGGGACTACCAGATACGCAGTATTTT.

The count of this clone is one. The chain recombines TRBV12-5 with TRBJ2-5; D not resolved. V was shortened by 1 base and J by 2 bases, with 5 bases between the two germline ends. Per the germline V gene, CDR1 is LGHNT and CDR2 is FRNRAP. The CDR3 runs to 13 residues. CDR3 sequence (DNA): TGTGCTAGTGGTTTGGGGCTGCAAGAGACCCAGTACTTC. Translating it yields CASGLGLQETQYF.

This chain uses TRBV15 with TRBJ2-1; 11 nucleotides line up with TRBD1. CDR3 size: 15 residues. Germline V gene lookup returns CDR1 LNHNV and CDR2 YYDKDF (reference sequence). V lost 5 bases, J lost 4 bases, and 4 bases stayed unmatched. The CDR3 region is CATSGGTGGYNEQFF. As DNA, the CDR3 is TGTGCCACCAGCGGAGGGACAGGGGGTTACAATGAGCAGTTCTTC. The full variable domain, rest sourced from reference TRBV15 and TRBJ2-1, is DAMVIQNPRYQVTQFGKPVTLSCSQTLNHNVMYWYQQKSSQAPKLLFHYYDKDFNNEADTPDNFQSRRPNTSFCFLDIRSPGLGDTAMYLCATSGGTGGYNEQFFGPGTRLTVL.

The rearrangement uses TRBV9 and TRBJ2-2; D unclear. Germline V gives CDR1 SGDLS, CDR2 YYNGEE. The length of the CDR3 is 14 residues. V was trimmed by 6 bases and J by 0 bases, leaving 9 bases between them. The CDR3: CASTHTTNTGELFF. The CDR3 DNA follows: TGTGCCAGCACCCACACAACGAACACCGGGGAGCTGTTTTTT.

This clone appeared once. The chain carries TRBV3-1 (or the pseudogene TRBV3-2) and TRBJ2-2; the match to TRBD2 covers 7 bases. V dropped 4 bases and J dropped 0; count of bases not matched to a gene: 2. CDR3 size: 15 residues. The germline V gene has CDR1 LGHDT and CDR2 YNNKEL (reference sequence). CDR3 region: CASSRGLANTGELFF. The DNA of the CDR3 is TGTGCCAGCAGCCGTGGACTAGCGAACACCGGGGAGCTGTTTTTT.

V usage is TRBV7-7 and J usage is TRBJ2-1, with D unresolved. The CDR3 extends over 15 amino acids. Germline CDR1 reads SSHAT; CDR2 reads FNYEAQ (reference sequence). V was cut by 4 bases and J by 0 bases, with 10 bases left in between. In DNA form, the CDR3 reads TGTGCCAGCAGCTCGGGTCCGAGCTCCTACAATGAGCAGTTCTTC. It is translated as CASSSGPSSYNEQFF.